This is a list of T cell receptor beta chains from one sample in a study of PD-L1 blockade in urothelial cancer. Clones were read by immunoSEQ multiplex PCR, and TCRdb kept only the in-frame ones, dropping some. Seen here are about 24,000 clones, around 88% observed once, and the top ten hold approximately 2.8%. The source material was PBMCs, sampled around atezolizumab (anti-PD-L1) treatment. The receptors come from a man between 45 and 60 years old with urothelial cancer. Both conserved end residues are part of each CDR3. D genes are given only for firm matches. Some rows have no size entry. The others give once, few or many, or a class for an expanded clone.

v_gene	j_gene	abundance	d_gene	CDR3aa	CDR3nt
TRBV19	TRBJ2-1	NA	TRBD2	CASSITLAGIQGHNEQFF	TGTGCCAGTAGTATAACGCTAGCGGGAATACAAGGGCACAATGAGCAGTTCTTC
TRBV7-2	TRBJ1-2	NA	NA	CASSLGQILPYGYTF	TGTGCCAGCAGCTTAGGACAGATTTTACCCTATGGCTACACCTTC
TRBV27	TRBJ1-1	few	TRBD1	CASRGKQGPWTEAFF	TGTGCCAGCAGGGGGAAACAGGGGCCGTGGACTGAAGCTTTCTTT
TRBV11-2	TRBJ2-1	NA	TRBD2	CASSLDAFRSGTYNEQFF	TGTGCCAGCAGCTTAGACGCATTTCGGAGCGGGACGTACAATGAGCAGTTCTTC
TRBV27	TRBJ2-1	NA	TRBD1	CASSFTRGTGIGHNEQFF	TGTGCCAGCAGTTTCACTAGGGGGACAGGGATCGGACACAATGAGCAGTTCTTC
TRBV23-1	TRBJ2-7	NA	TRBD1	CASSRDRASYEQYF	TGCGCCAGCAGCCGGGACAGGGCCTCCTACGAGCAGTACTTC
TRBV7-8	TRBJ2-1	NA	TRBD2	CASSRSGRLEQFF	TGTGCCAGCAGCCGTAGCGGGAGACTTGAGCAGTTCTTC
TRBV10-1	TRBJ2-2	once	TRBD2	CASSARLAGVTTGELFF	TGCGCCAGCAGTGCGCGGCTAGCGGGAGTTACGACCGGGGAGCTGTTTTTT
TRBV25-1	TRBJ2-5	once	NA	CASGYRGGETQYF	TGTGCCAGCGGATACAGGGGGGGAGAGACCCAGTACTTC
TRBV5-4	TRBJ1-2	NA	TRBD1	CASSYRGNYGYTF	TGTGCCAGCAGTTACAGGGGGAACTATGGCTACACCTTC
TRBV4-3	TRBJ2-4	NA	NA	CASSQEERGAKNIQYF	TGCGCCAGCAGCCAAGAGGAAAGGGGGGCCAAAAACATTCAGTACTTC
TRBV9	TRBJ1-1	NA	TRBD1	CASSGDRARGTEAFF	TGTGCCAGCAGCGGGGACAGGGCGCGGGGCACTGAAGCTTTCTTT
TRBV11-2	TRBJ1-1	NA	NA	CASSFGQGFRNTEAFF	TGTGCCAGCAGCTTTGGCCAGGGGTTTAGAAACACTGAAGCTTTCTTT
TRBV10-3	TRBJ1-5	NA	NA	CAISETGRNQPQHF	TGTGCCATCAGTGAGACAGGGCGCAATCAGCCCCAGCATTTT
TRBV5-4	TRBJ2-7	NA	TRBD2	CASRVAGDTYEQYF	TGTGCCAGCAGAGTAGCGGGGGACACCTACGAGCAGTACTTC
TRBV30	TRBJ1-1	NA	TRBD1	CAWSPGTVTFF	TGTGCCTGGAGTCCGGGGACAGTAACTTTCTTT
TRBV7-2	TRBJ2-4	NA	TRBD2	CASSLASRDYPTYF	TGTGCCAGCAGCTTAGCTTCTAGGGACTATCCTACGTACTTC
TRBV5-5	TRBJ2-5	NA	NA	CASSLALRVGETQYF	TGTGCCAGCAGCTTGGCCCTACGGGTTGGAGAGACCCAGTACTTC
TRBV30	TRBJ2-1	NA	TRBD2	CAWSIAGANEQFF	TGTGCCTGGAGTATTGCGGGAGCCAATGAGCAGTTCTTC
TRBV28	TRBJ2-3	few	TRBD2	CASSRRSSGSNTQYF	TGTGCCAGCAGCCGGAGGTCTAGCGGGAGTAATACGCAGTATTTT
TRBV30	TRBJ1-2	NA	TRBD1	CACTLPGTGATRGGYTF	TGTGCCTGCACACTCCCCGGGACAGGGGCAACACGAGGTGGCTACACCTTC
TRBV29-1	TRBJ2-1	NA	NA	CSVAPVNNEQFF	TGCAGCGTTGCCCCGGTAAATAATGAGCAGTTCTTC
TRBV10-3	TRBJ2-5	NA	NA	CAISVLKSALAQETQYF	TGTGCCATCAGTGTTCTCAAATCAGCGTTAGCCCAAGAGACCCAGTACTTC
TRBV25-1	TRBJ2-1	NA	TRBD2	CASKGLATSEQFF	TGTGCCAGCAAGGGACTAGCGACGAGTGAGCAGTTCTTC
TRBV6-4	TRBJ2-1	NA	TRBD2	CASSATSGGANEQFF	TGTGCCAGCAGTGCGACTAGCGGGGGGGCCAATGAGCAGTTCTTC
TRBV28	TRBJ1-2	NA	NA	CASSTDRSYYGYTF	TGTGCCAGCAGTACGGACAGATCCTACTATGGCTACACCTTC
TRBV7-9	TRBJ2-7	NA	NA	CASSLVGQSTYEQYF	TGTGCCAGCAGCTTAGTTGGGCAGTCTACCTACGAGCAGTACTTC
TRBV18	TRBJ1-1	NA	TRBD1	CASSFGQGAMTEAFF	TGTGCCAGCTCGTTCGGACAGGGGGCTATGACTGAAGCTTTCTTT
TRBV6-5	TRBJ2-7	NA	TRBD2	CASSYSPSGNYEQYF	TGTGCCAGCAGTTACTCTCCTAGCGGGAACTACGAGCAGTACTTC
TRBV5-4	TRBJ2-7	NA	NA	CASSLAGMTEYEQYF	TGTGCCAGCAGCTTGGCCGGGATGACGGAATACGAGCAGTACTTC
TRBV2	TRBJ2-7	NA	NA	CAALPGGLSYEQYF	TGTGCCGCGCTCCCGGGGGGCCTCTCCTACGAGCAGTACTTC
TRBV29-1	TRBJ1-5	NA	NA	CSVKGDGSNQPQHF	TGCAGCGTGAAGGGGGACGGCAGCAATCAGCCCCAGCATTTT
TRBV7-2	TRBJ1-2	NA	NA	CASSYGTRGTYGYTF	TGTGCCAGCAGCTACGGGACAAGGGGGACCTATGGCTACACCTTC
TRBV30	TRBJ2-3	NA	TRBD2	CAWKLADTQYF	TGTGCCTGGAAACTAGCGGATACGCAGTATTTT
TRBV6-6	TRBJ1-2	NA	TRBD1	CASSPGQGADGYTF	TGTGCCAGCAGTCCTGGACAGGGGGCTGATGGCTACACCTTC
TRBV28	TRBJ1-2	NA	NA	CASRTQGIVGYGYTF	TGTGCCAGCAGGACCCAGGGGATTGTCGGCTATGGCTACACCTTC
TRBV30	TRBJ2-6	NA	TRBD1	CAWSRGTGPSGANVLTF	TGTGCCTGGAGTCGCGGGACAGGCCCCTCTGGGGCCAACGTCCTGACTTTC
TRBV5-1	TRBJ2-1	NA	NA	CASSDPGRNEQFF	TGCGCCAGCAGCGACCCGGGGAGAAATGAGCAGTTCTTC
TRBV28	TRBJ2-7	NA	NA	CASSSWPEQYF	TGTGCCAGCAGTTCCTGGCCCGAGCAGTACTTC
TRBV4-1	TRBJ2-5	NA	NA	CASSQGDSQETQYF	TGCGCCAGCAGCCAAGGTGACAGCCAAGAGACCCAGTACTTC
TRBV5-1	TRBJ2-3	NA	TRBD1	CASRPGTAPSTDTQYF	TGCGCCAGCAGACCCGGGACAGCCCCTAGCACAGATACGCAGTATTTT
TRBV28	TRBJ1-2	NA	NA	CASQGNYGYTF	TGTGCCAGCCAGGGCAACTATGGCTACACCTTC
TRBV5-6	TRBJ2-6	NA	TRBD1	CASSLGTGAKSSGANVLTF	TGTGCCAGCAGCTTGGGGACAGGGGCTAAGAGCTCTGGGGCCAACGTCCTGACTTTC
TRBV7-9	TRBJ1-2	NA	TRBD1	CASSLVAGDRAHGYTF	TGTGCCAGCAGCTTAGTGGCCGGGGACAGGGCACATGGCTACACCTTC
TRBV27	TRBJ1-4	once	TRBD1	CASGTGYEKLFF	TGTGCCAGCGGGACAGGGTATGAAAAACTGTTTTTT
TRBV11-3	TRBJ2-1	few	NA	CASSLDETRTEQFF	TGTGCCAGCAGCTTAGATGAGACTAGGACTGAGCAGTTCTTC
TRBV18	TRBJ2-5	NA	NA	CASSATGPEETQYF	TGTGCCAGCTCAGCAACAGGGCCCGAAGAGACCCAGTACTTC
TRBV9	TRBJ2-7	NA	NA	CASSGRSYEQYF	TGTGCCAGCAGCGGCCGGTCCTACGAGCAGTACTTC
TRBV4-3	TRBJ2-3	NA	TRBD2	CASSQGLAGGDTQYF	TGCGCCAGCAGCCAAGGACTAGCGGGAGGAGATACGCAGTATTTT
TRBV7-2	TRBJ2-1	NA	TRBD2	CASSLPGLVRSNEQFF	TGTGCCAGCAGCTTACCGGGACTAGTCAGGTCCAATGAGCAGTTCTTC
TRBV19	TRBJ2-1	NA	NA	CASSPPHRAKDNEQFF	TGTGCCAGTAGTCCGCCTCACAGGGCGAAAGACAATGAGCAGTTCTTC
TRBV5-1	TRBJ2-7	NA	TRBD2	CASSYRLAGREQYF	TGCGCCAGCAGCTATCGACTAGCGGGGCGTGAGCAGTACTTC
TRBV4-3	TRBJ2-7	few	TRBD1	CASSQGRGQGSRSYEQYF	TGCGCCAGCAGCCAAGGACGGGGACAGGGTTCCCGCTCCTACGAGCAGTACTTC
TRBV19	TRBJ1-5	NA	NA	CASSIAIGNSNQPQHF	TGTGCCAGTAGTATAGCCATCGGGAATAGCAATCAGCCCCAGCATTTT
TRBV5-1	TRBJ2-2	few	NA	CASNQRQSTGELFF	TGCGCCAGCAACCAAAGACAGTCCACCGGGGAGCTGTTTTTT
TRBV30	TRBJ1-5	NA	TRBD1	CAWSAGQGNQPQHF	TGTGCCTGGAGTGCCGGACAGGGAAATCAGCCCCAGCATTTT
TRBV9	TRBJ2-7	NA	TRBD1	CASSVRADRGQNEQYF	TGTGCCAGCAGCGTGAGAGCCGACAGGGGGCAGAACGAGCAGTACTTC
TRBV11-2	TRBJ1-2	once	NA	CASSLDGTAHSYGYTF	TGTGCCAGCAGCTTAGATGGTACAGCCCATTCTTATGGCTACACCTTC
TRBV30	TRBJ1-2	once	NA	CAWKIQGLVYGYTF	TGTGCCTGGAAGATCCAGGGTCTCGTATATGGCTACACCTTC
TRBV6-4	TRBJ1-5	NA	TRBD1	CASSTGQGARQPQHF	TGTGCCAGCAGTACCGGACAGGGGGCAAGACAGCCCCAGCATTTT